This entry features one T cell receptor (beta chain) sequence. Its antigen remains unidentified. This may arise from a read error, as a much more abundant clone is one base away. 5'RACE with constant-segment primers built TCRalpha and TCRbeta cDNA libraries with UMIs. TCRdb called the 5' RACE reads again in MiXCR, with one record for every CDR3 protein. The data contain about 170,000 distinct CDR3 sequences, approximately 13% of them singletons. There are 15 residues in the CDR3. The data were taken from a study of T-cell memory formation after mild COVID-19. About the study: TCR clusters largely stayed donor specific.

Points from the study as a whole: That cross-reactive memory joined was suggested by some responding clones appearing in pre-infection memory.

Sequenced sample: PBMCs or a T cell subset sorted from them (not recorded which). The receptor's source is a man in his late teens or twenties who had mild COVID-19 (a few samples of this study predate the infection). Cell type and time point are not known. This rearrangement joins TRBV12-3 or TRBV12-4 to TRBJ2-2, with a tentative D call TRBD1 (5 bases). The CDR3 region is CSSTPGLANTGELFF. CDR3 nucleotides: TGTTCCAGCACCCCAGGGTTGGCGAACACCGGGGAGCTGTTTTTT.